This T cell receptor (beta chain) came from a study of human T cells and chemical hapten exposure. As for the study in general: 2% DPC applied to a 2 cm by 2 cm arm area sensitized donors. Each patient's scalp received weekly diphenylcyclopropenone throughout the roughly 23-week study. Yields of TCR per sample differed, chiefly owing to small differences in pooled library volume.

Comments on this clonotype: The antigen remains undetermined.

Findings and caveats of the study: The study found that DPC sensitization did not change TCRs above 1 in 1000 frequency.

CDR3 length: 15 residues. V shed 2 bases and J shed 7 bases, with 18 bases lying between them. TCRdb reprocessed the RACE reads via MiXCR and lists one record per CDR3 protein. Altogether more than 150,000 distinct CDR3 sequences are present, around 30% being singletons, with the ten largest covering just under 3%. Stated time point: pre-sensitization, week 0. Treatment described: therapeutic diphenylcyclopropenone sensitization with weekly scalp DPC. The chain joins TRBV12-3 or TRBV12-4 to TRBJ2-7; D is ambiguous. The receptor was derived from a young woman with alopecia areata. Some clones in this sample may be carry-over from other donors' samples. Sequenced here: whole blood, sampled in connection with sensitization to the hapten diphenylcyclopropenone (DPC). CDR3 coding DNA: TGTGCCAGCAGTTTAAGAAGCAGGCCACCTACGGAGCAGTACTTC. This codes for CASSLRSRPPTEQYF.